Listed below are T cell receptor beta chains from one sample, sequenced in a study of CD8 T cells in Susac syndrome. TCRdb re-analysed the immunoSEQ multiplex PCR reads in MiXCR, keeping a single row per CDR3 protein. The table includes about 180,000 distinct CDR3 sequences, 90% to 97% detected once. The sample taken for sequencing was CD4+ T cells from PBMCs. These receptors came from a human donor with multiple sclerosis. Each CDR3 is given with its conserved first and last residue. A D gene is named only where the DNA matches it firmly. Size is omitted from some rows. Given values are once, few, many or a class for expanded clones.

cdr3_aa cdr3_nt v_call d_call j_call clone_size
CSASLGGGEAFF TGCAGTGCTAGTCTAGGGGGCGGCGAAGCTTTCTTT TRBV20-1 TRBD1 TRBJ1-1 NA
CASSDGGITDTQYF TGCGCCAGCAGCGACGGGGGGATCACAGATACGCAGTATTTT TRBV5-1 TRBD2 TRBJ2-3 NA
CSVEDVLYEYNEQFF TGCAGCGTTGAAGATGTCCTCTACGAGTACAATGAGCAGTTCTTC TRBV29-1 NA TRBJ2-1 NA
CASSPRIFYEQFF TGTGCCAGCAGTCCCCGGATCTTCTATGAGCAGTTCTTC TRBV6-5 NA TRBJ2-1 once
CAISELGEQYF TGTGCCATCAGTGAGTTGGGAGAGCAGTACTTC TRBV10-3 NA TRBJ2-7 NA
CAWSVSRGLTDTQYF TGTGCCTGGAGTGTCTCCAGGGGTCTCACAGATACGCAGTATTTT TRBV30 NA TRBJ2-3 NA
CASSPLQGYQELFF TGTGCCAGCAGCCCGCTGCAGGGCTACCAGGAGCTGTTTTTT TRBV5-4 NA TRBJ2-2 NA
CASALIFRQPQHF TGTGCCAGCGCCCTTATTTTTCGCCAGCCCCAGCATTTT TRBV27 NA TRBJ1-5 NA
CSARSRRAWYSNQPQHF TGCAGTGCTAGGTCCAGGAGGGCCTGGTATAGCAATCAGCCCCAGCATTTT TRBV20-1 NA TRBJ1-5 once
CAWSGTDLHF TGTGCCTGGAGTGGGACAGACCTCCACTTT TRBV30 NA TRBJ1-6 NA
CASRLRHGTNYGYTF TGCGCCAGCAGACTAAGACACGGAACTAACTATGGCTACACCTTC TRBV4-1 NA TRBJ1-2 NA
CASSLAINGETQYF TGCGCCAGCAGCTTGGCCATCAACGGGGAGACCCAGTACTTC TRBV5-1 NA TRBJ2-5 NA
CATSDPVAPQETQYF TGTGCCACCAGTGATCCCGTAGCACCTCAAGAGACCCAGTACTTC TRBV24-1 NA TRBJ2-5 NA
CASRMAYGYTF TGTGCCAGCAGGATGGCCTACGGCTACACCTTC TRBV2 NA TRBJ1-2 once
CASSYPWEGNNEQFF TGTGCCAGCAGTTATCCCTGGGAGGGGAACAATGAGCAGTTCTTC TRBV6-2/TRBV6-3 TRBD2 TRBJ2-1 NA
CASSLGGQELFEQYF TGCGCCAGCAGCCTGGGGGGACAGGAATTGTTCGAGCAGTACTTC TRBV5-1 TRBD1 TRBJ2-7 NA
CATSRDMDDYGYTF TGTGCCACCAGCAGAGATATGGACGACTATGGCTACACCTTC TRBV15 NA TRBJ1-2 once
CASSRVAYEQYF TGTGCCAGCAGCCGGGTGGCCTACGAGCAGTACTTC TRBV3-1 NA TRBJ2-7 NA
CASRETTYYNEQFF TGTGCCAGTAGGGAGACAACCTACTACAATGAGCAGTTCTTC TRBV7-9 NA TRBJ2-1 NA
CASSPGGGPYEQYF TGTGCCAGCTCACCTGGTGGGGGGCCCTACGAGCAGTACTTC TRBV18 NA TRBJ2-7 NA
CASRETGLNSPLHF TGTGCCAGCAGGGAGACAGGGCTTAATTCACCCCTCCACTTT TRBV27 TRBD1 TRBJ1-6 NA
CASSSDRDNEQFF TGCGCCAGCAGCTCGGACCGGGACAATGAGCAGTTCTTC TRBV5-1 NA TRBJ2-1 NA
CASSYSGTGSHEQYF TGTGCCAGCAGTTACAGCGGGACAGGGTCCCACGAGCAGTACTTC TRBV28 TRBD1 TRBJ2-7 once